The 12 T cell receptor beta chains listed next were all sequenced from one sample in a study of shared clonotypes between healthy human individuals (dated by TCRdb to 2020 to 2021). Libraries came from the immunoSEQ multiplex PCR assay. TCRdb limited this immuneACCESS table to in-frame rearrangements with V and J called. A share of clones is missing; checked studies link under half to unresolved V genes, and the rest is unexplained. The sample includes approximately 1.5 million clones, with approximately 98% observed a single time. The ten largest account for 0.45% of the sample. The sample consisted of naive CD4+ T cells sorted from blood. Taken with the paper, the label for cell subset or site translates to: CD45RA+ positively selected. The receptors originated from a man in his thirties or forties in good health.

The chain combines TRBV18 with TRBJ2-3; possibly TRBD2 for D (6 bases). In germline, CDR1 is KGHSH, CDR2 LQKENI. There are 16 residues in the CDR3. Trimming took off 3 bases at V and 3 bases at J, with 16 bases between the two ends. CDR3 nucleotide sequence: TGTGCCAGCTCACCGCGGGACGCCGGGGTAACAGATACGCAGTATTTT. Protein product: CASSPRDAGVTDTQYF.

The V gene is TRBV6-5, the J gene TRBJ2-3; TRBD1 aligns across 9 bases. Losses at the gene ends were 4 bases for V and 0 bases for J; bases not matched to a gene: 5. The germline V gene encodes CDR1 MNHEY and CDR2 SVGAGI. The CDR3 is made up of 16 amino acids. In nucleotides, the CDR3 is TGTGCCAGCAGTTTACAGGGGGCTAGAAGCACAGATACGCAGTATTTT. Translating gives CASSLQGARSTDTQYF.

The chain combines TRBV28 with TRBJ2-3; D tentatively reads TRBD1 or TRBD2 (5 bases each). Germline V lookup: CDR1 MDHEN, CDR2 SYDVKM. Deletions cut 4 bases from V and 9 bases from J, with 14 bases between. The CDR3 runs to 13 residues. In nucleotides, the CDR3 is TGTGCCAGCAGTTCCTTTGGGGGAGACACGCAGTATTTT. Its protein product is CASSSFGGDTQYF.

Note on this clone: Other nucleotide sequences from this sample produce the same CDR3. The chain uses TRBV9 and TRBJ2-3; 7 bases are a match to TRBD1. The CDR3 sequence is 13 residues long. Germline CDR1 and CDR2: SGDLS and YYNGEE. The junction had 1 base not matched to a gene; V was cut back by 2 bases and J by 4 bases. DNA for the CDR3: TGTGCCAGCAGCGTTCAGGGGGCAGATACGCAGTATTTT. It is translated as CASSVQGADTQYF.

J is TRBJ1-5 and V is TRBV2; the D gene is possibly TRBD1 (6 bases). The CDR3 loop spans 13 amino acids. The germline V gene encodes CDR1 SNHLY and CDR2 FYNNEI. The V end lost 6 bases, the J end lost 4 bases, and 10 bases lay between the germline ends. The CDR3 bases are TGTGCCAGCAGCCGGGACACTAATCAGCCCCAGCATTTT. Translating gives CASSRDTNQPQHF.

The chain uses TRBV2 and TRBJ1-2; the match to TRBD1 covers 11 bases. The CDR3 covers 14 residues. The junction had 11 bases not matched to a gene; V was cut back by 9 bases and J by 8 bases. Germline V gene lookup returns CDR1 SNHLY and CDR2 FYNNEI. The CDR3: CARSLWTGGKGYTF. The DNA for the CDR3 is TGTGCCAGGAGCCTCTGGACAGGGGGCAAAGGCTACACCTTC.

The V and J genes are TRBV7-9 and TRBJ1-2; D unresolved. CDR3 size: 12 residues. Germline assignment: CDR1 SEHNR and CDR2 FQNEAQ (reference sequence). V was clipped by 2 bases and J by 8 bases, with 9 bases between them. The DNA for the CDR3 is TGTGCCAGCAGCTTACTGGCTCGGGGCTACACCTTC. Its translation: CASSLLARGYTF.

The V call is TRBV7-2, the J call TRBJ2-7; weak D call: TRBD2 (7 bases). This CDR3 is built from 14 residues. V lost 3 bases to trimming and J lost 3 bases, with 12 bases between them. Germline loops: CDR1 SGHTA, CDR2 FQGNSA. The CDR3 DNA follows: TGTGCCAGCAGCTTGAGAGGGGGGGACTACGAGCAGTACTTC. Its translation: CASSLRGGDYEQYF.

V gene TRBV7-7 combines with J gene TRBJ1-5; D is perhaps TRBD1 (5 bases). This CDR3 comprises 13 residues. Germline V gives CDR1 SSHAT, CDR2 FNYEAQ (reference sequence). Between the trimmed V and J ends, which lost 8 bases and 3 bases, there was a span of 11 bases. The CDR3 here is CASGEGPNQPQHF. CDR3 bases: TGTGCCAGCGGAGAGGGGCCCAATCAGCCCCAGCATTTT. Combining the CDR3 with reference TRBV7-7 and TRBJ1-5 gives the whole variable domain GAGVSQSPRYKVTKRGQDVTLRCDPISSHATLYWYQQALGQGPEFLTYFNYEAQPDKSGLPSDRFSAERPEGSISTLTIQRTEQRDSAMYRCASGEGPNQPQHFGDGTRLSIL.

V and J are TRBV15 and TRBJ2-1; no reliable D call. CDR1 is LNHNV, CDR2 YYDKDF, per germline (reference sequence). This CDR3 has 13 amino acids. V dropped 0 bases and J dropped 13 bases, with 13 bases sitting between them. As DNA, the CDR3 is TGTGCCACCAGCAGAGACGGACGCCTCCCTCAGTTCTTC. It is translated as CATSRDGRLPQFF. The whole variable domain, remainder taken from reference TRBV15 and TRBJ2-1, is DAMVIQNPRYQVTQFGKPVTLSCSQTLNHNVMYWYQQKSSQAPKLLFHYYDKDFNNEADTPDNFQSRRPNTSFCFLDIRSPGLGDTAMYLCATSRDGRLPQFFGPGTRLTVL.

The CDR3 bases are TGTGCCAGCACTAGAGGGGGGATGAACACTGAAGCTTTCTTT. Residues: CASTRGGMNTEAFF. The chain is built from TRBV14 and TRBJ1-1, with a tentative D call TRBD1 (6 bases). This CDR3 comprises 14 residues. V lost 7 bases and J lost 0, with 12 bases in between. Germline CDR1 and CDR2: SGHDN and FVKESK.

The V and J genes are TRBV5-1 and TRBJ1-5; D possibly corresponds to TRBD1 (5 bases). The CDR3 runs to 15 residues. V was cut by 1 base and J by 6 bases, with 14 bases left in between. From germline, CDR1 is SGHRS and CDR2 YFSETQ. The CDR3 region is CASSLTGRLGQPQHF. CDR3 nucleotide sequence: TGCGCCAGCAGCTTGACGGGGCGGCTCGGTCAGCCCCAGCATTTT.